The sequence of this TCR beta chain was determined in a study of cytomegalovirus exposure and HLA in healthy donors. The CDR3 consists of 16 residues. CDR1 is SGHRS and CDR2 is YFSETQ in the germline V gene. The V gene lost 1 base and the J gene lost 4 bases, with 14 bases spanning the gap. This clone was detected only a few times. The PCR contained 60 Vbeta and 13 Jbeta primers. Assay: immunoSEQ multiplex PCR; the TCRdb copy retains only in-frame clones and omits some. The sample has over 80,000 clones; 55% to 80% are singletons. The V gene is TRBV5-1, the J gene TRBJ2-2; possibly TRBD2 for D (6 bases). This receptor was identified in a man in his forties or fifties in good health and CMV-seronegative. The sample taken for sequencing was PBMCs. Here the CDR3 DNA reads TGCGCCAGCAGCTTGAGGGAGACTAGTGGCACCGGGGAGCTGTTTTTT. It encodes CASSLRETSGTGELFF.